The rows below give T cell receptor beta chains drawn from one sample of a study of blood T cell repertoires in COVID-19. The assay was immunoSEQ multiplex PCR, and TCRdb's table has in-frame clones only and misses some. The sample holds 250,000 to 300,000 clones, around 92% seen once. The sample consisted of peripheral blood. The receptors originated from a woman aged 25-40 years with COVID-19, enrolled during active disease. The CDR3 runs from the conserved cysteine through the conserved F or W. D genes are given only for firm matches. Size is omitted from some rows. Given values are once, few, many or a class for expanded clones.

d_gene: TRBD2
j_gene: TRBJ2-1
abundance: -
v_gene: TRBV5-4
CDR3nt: TGTGCCAGCAGCCCTACCAGCGGGGGGGCAGTAGATGAGCAGTTCTTC
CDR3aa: CASSPTSGGAVDEQFF

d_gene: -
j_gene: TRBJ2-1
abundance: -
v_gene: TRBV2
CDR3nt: TGTGCCAGCAGTGAAGACAGGAGCTCCTACAATGAGCAGTTCTTC
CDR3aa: CASSEDRSSYNEQFF

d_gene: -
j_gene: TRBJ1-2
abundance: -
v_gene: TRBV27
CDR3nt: TGTGCCAGCAGTTTAGGAGCGGCAGCCCTTCGCTATGGCTACACCTTC
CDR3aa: CASSLGAAALRYGYTF

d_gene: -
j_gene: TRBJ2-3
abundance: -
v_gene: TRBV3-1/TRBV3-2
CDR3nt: TGTGCCAGCAGCCCGCTGGAGTCCGGCACAGATACGCAGTATTTT
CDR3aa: CASSPLESGTDTQYF

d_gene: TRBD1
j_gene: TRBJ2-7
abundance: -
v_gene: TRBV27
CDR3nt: TGTGCCACCCAACAAGGGGGCGCCCCCCACGAGCAGTACTTC
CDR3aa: CATQQGGAPHEQYF

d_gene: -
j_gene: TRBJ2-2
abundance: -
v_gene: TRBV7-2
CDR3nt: TGTGCCAGCAGCTCCATGGACAGACTCGATAACACCGGGGAGCTGTTTTTT
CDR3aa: CASSSMDRLDNTGELFF

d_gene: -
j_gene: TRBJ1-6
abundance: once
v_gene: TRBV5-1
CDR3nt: TGCGCCAGCAGCTCCACAGGAGCCTATAATTCACCCCTCCACTTT
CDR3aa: CASSSTGAYNSPLHF

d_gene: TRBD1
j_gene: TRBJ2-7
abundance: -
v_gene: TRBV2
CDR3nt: TGTGCCAGCAGTGCTGAGACAGGGAAGCTCTACGAGCAGTACTTC
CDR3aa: CASSAETGKLYEQYF

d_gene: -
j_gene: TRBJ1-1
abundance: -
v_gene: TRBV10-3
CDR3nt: TGTGCCATCAGTCGGCAGGCGAACACTGAAGCTTTCTTT
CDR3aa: CAISRQANTEAFF

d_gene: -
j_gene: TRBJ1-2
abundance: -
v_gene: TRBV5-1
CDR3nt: TGCGCCAGCAGGGAGGACCCCTTCCTCTATGGCTACACCTTC
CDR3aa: CASREDPFLYGYTF

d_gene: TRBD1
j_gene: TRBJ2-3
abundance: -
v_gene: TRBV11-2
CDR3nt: TGTGCCAGCAGCTCACCCTGGACAGGGGTCGGCGGGACGCAGTATTTT
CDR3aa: CASSSPWTGVGGTQYF

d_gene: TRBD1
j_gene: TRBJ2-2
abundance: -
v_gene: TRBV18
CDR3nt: TGTGCCAGCTCACCACGGACAGGCCCCGGGGAGCTGTTTTTT
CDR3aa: CASSPRTGPGELFF

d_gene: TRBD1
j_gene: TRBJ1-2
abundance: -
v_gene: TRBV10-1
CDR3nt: TGCGCCAGCGGGGACAGGAGATATGGCTACACCTTC
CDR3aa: CASGDRRYGYTF

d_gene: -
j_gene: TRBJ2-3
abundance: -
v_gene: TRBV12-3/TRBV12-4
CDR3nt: TGTGCCATAAGCCCTAGCACAGATACGCAGTATTTT
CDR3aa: CAISPSTDTQYF

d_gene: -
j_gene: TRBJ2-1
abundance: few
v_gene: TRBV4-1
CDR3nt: TGCGCCAGCAGCCAAGAAGGGGGTCAGTACAATGAGCAGTTCTTC
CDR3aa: CASSQEGGQYNEQFF

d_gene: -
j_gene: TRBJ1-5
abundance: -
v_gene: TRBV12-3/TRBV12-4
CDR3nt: TGTGCCAGCAGTTTAGTAAGAGATCAGCCCCAGCATTTT
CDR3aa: CASSLVRDQPQHF

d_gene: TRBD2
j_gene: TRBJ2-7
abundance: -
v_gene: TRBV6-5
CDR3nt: TGTGCCAGCAGTTACTCGCTAGCGGGGGCGTTCTACGAGCAGTACTTC
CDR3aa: CASSYSLAGAFYEQYF

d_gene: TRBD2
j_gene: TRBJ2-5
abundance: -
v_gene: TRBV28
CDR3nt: TGTGCCATCTCGGGGGGGGACCGGGAGACCCAGTACTTC
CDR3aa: CAISGGDRETQYF

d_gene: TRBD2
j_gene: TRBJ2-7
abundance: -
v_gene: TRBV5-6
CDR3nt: TGTGCCAGCAACGAAGCCGGGAGGGAGTGGTACGAGCAGTACTTC
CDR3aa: CASNEAGREWYEQYF

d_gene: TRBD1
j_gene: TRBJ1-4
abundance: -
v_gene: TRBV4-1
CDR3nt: TGCGCCAGCAGCCCGGACAGGGAGGGTGAAAAACTGTTTTTT
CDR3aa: CASSPDREGEKLFF

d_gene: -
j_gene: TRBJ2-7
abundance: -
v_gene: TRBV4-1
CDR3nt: TGCGCCAGCAGCCAAAACACAGGTTACGAGCAGTACTTC
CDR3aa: CASSQNTGYEQYF

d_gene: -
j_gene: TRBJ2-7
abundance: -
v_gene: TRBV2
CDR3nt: TGTGCCAGCAGTGAAGCTTACTACGAGCAGTACTTC
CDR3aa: CASSEAYYEQYF

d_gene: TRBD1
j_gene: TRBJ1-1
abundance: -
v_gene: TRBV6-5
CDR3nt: TGTGCCAGCAGCCGGGACAGGGTGGCTGAAGCTTTCTTT
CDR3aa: CASSRDRVAEAFF

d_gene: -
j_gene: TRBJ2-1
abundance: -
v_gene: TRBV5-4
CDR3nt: TGTGCCAGCAGCTTTTACAGGGTAGGTGAGCAGTTCTTC
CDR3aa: CASSFYRVGEQFF

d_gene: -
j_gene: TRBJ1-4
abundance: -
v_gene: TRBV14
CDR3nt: TGTGCCAGCAGCCTGCAGCGAGAAAAACTGTTTTTT
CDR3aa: CASSLQREKLFF

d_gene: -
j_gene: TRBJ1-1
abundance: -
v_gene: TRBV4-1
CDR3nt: TGCGCCAGCAGCCAAGGACGGCAGGGCCCCTTGAACACTGAAGCTTTCTTT
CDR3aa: CASSQGRQGPLNTEAFF

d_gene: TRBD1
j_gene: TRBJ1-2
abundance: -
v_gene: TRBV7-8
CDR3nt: TGTGCCAGCAGCTCGAATTATCCGGGACAGCGGGGGAGCTACACCTTC
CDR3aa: CASSSNYPGQRGSYTF

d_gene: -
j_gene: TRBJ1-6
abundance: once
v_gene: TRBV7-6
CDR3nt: TGTGCCAGCAGCCAAATTACAGGGCGGAATTCACCCCTCCACTTT
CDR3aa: CASSQITGRNSPLHF

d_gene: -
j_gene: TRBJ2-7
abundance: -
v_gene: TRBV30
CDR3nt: TGTGCCTGGAGTTCCCAGGGTTGGTACGAGCAGTACTTC
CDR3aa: CAWSSQGWYEQYF

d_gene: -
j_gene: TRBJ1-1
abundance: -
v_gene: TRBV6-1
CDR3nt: TGTGCCAGCAGTGAACACAGAGACAGTGAAGCTTTCTTT
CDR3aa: CASSEHRDSEAFF

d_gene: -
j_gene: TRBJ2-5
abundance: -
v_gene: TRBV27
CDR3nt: TGTGCCAGCAGTTTGATCCCACAGCCCCAAGAGACCCAGTACTTC
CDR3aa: CASSLIPQPQETQYF